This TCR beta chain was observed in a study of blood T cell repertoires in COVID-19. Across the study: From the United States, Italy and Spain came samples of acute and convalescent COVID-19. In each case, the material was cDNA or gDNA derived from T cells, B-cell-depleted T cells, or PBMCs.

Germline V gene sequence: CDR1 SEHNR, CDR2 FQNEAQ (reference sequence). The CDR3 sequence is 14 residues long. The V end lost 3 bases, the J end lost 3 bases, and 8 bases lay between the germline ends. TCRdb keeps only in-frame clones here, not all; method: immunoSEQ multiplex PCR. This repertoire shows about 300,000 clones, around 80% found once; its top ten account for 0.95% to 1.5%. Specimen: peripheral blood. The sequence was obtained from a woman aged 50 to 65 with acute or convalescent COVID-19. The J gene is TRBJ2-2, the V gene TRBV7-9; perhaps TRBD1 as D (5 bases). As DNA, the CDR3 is TGTGCCAGCAGCTTTACCAGGGACACCGGGGAGCTGTTTTTT. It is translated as CASSFTRDTGELFF.